The following is a T cell receptor (beta chain) sequence with its context. The target antigen is unknown. This sample is part of a study of shared clonotypes between healthy human individuals. Overall study findings and caveats: Some clonotypes were shared by all four sorted-subset donors, while others were not shared. The non-shared ones had lower generation probabilities than the shared ones.

Trimming removed 4 bases from V and 8 bases from J, with 17 bases in between. The CDR3 runs to 14 residues. Germline V gene lookup returns CDR1 SGHTA and CDR2 FQGNSA. The data were produced by immunoSEQ multiplex PCR, yet TCRdb's version contains in-frame clones alone and is incomplete. The repertoire holds a few hundred thousand clones, with roughly 80% as singletons. This TCR came from a man aged 25-45 years in good health. Sequencing input: memory CD4+ T cells sorted from blood. Regarding subset: CD45RA-negative fraction. The genes are TRBV7-2 and TRBJ1-2; D might be TRBD1 (6 bases). CDR3 residues: CASSSTGYGRGYTF. CDR3 DNA: TGTGCCAGCAGCTCCACAGGGTACGGACGCGGCTACACCTTC.